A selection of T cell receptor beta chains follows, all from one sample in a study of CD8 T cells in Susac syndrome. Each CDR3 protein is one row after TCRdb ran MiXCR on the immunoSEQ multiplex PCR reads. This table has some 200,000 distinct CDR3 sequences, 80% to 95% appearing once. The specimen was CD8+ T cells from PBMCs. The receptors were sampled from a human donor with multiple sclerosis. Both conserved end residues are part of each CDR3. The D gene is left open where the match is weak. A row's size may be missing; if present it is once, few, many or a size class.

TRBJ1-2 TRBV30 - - CAWSLIGGPSGYTF TGTGCCTGGAGCTTAATCGGGGGACCTTCAGGCTACACCTTC
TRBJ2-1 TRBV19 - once CASSAGHYRNEQFF TGTGCCAGTAGTGCAGGACATTATCGGAATGAGCAGTTCTTC
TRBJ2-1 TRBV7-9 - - CASSLAGRGEQFF TGTGCCAGCAGCTTAGCTGGAAGAGGTGAGCAGTTCTTC
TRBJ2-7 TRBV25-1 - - CASSEDWGGPYEQYF TGTGCCAGCAGTGAAGATTGGGGGGGCCCCTACGAGCAGTACTTC
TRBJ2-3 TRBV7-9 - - CASSEAAGPGTQYF TGTGCCAGCAGCGAGGCGGCGGGACCAGGCACGCAGTATTTT
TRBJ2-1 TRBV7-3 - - CASSPSGPSYNEQFF TGTGCCAGCAGCCCCAGCGGGCCCTCCTACAATGAGCAGTTCTTC
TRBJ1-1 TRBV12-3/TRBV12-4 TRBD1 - CASNPTGVWSEAFF TGTGCCAGCAACCCGACAGGGGTCTGGTCTGAAGCTTTCTTT
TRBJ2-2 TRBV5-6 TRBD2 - CASSLVVSGATGELFF TGTGCCAGCAGCTTGGTGGTTAGCGGGGCTACCGGGGAGCTGTTTTTT
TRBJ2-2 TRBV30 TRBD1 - CAWRTTGEEAGELFF TGTGCCTGGAGGACGACAGGGGAAGAGGCCGGGGAGCTGTTTTTT
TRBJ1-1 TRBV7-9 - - CASSLVAGFEAFF TGTGCCAGCAGCTTGGTGGCCGGGTTTGAAGCTTTCTTT
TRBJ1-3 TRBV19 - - CASSMAVGNTIYF TGTGCCAGTAGTATGGCAGTTGGAAACACCATATATTTT
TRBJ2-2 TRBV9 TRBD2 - CASSARLAGDTGELFF TGTGCCAGCAGCGCTAGACTAGCGGGAGACACCGGGGAGCTGTTTTTT
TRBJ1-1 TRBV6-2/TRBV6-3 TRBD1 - CASSYSRHRGDTEAFF TGTGCCAGCAGTTACTCGAGGCACAGGGGTGACACTGAAGCTTTCTTT
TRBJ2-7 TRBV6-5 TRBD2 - CASSYSSGVVSYEQYF TGTGCCAGCAGTTACTCGAGCGGGGTGGTCTCCTACGAGCAGTACTTC
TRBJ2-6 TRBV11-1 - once CASSSWRGADLRSGANVLTF TGTGCCAGCAGCTCGTGGAGGGGGGCGGATCTCCGCTCTGGGGCCAACGTCCTGACTTTC
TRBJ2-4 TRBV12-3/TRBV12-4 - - CASSPAGLVKNIQYF TGTGCCAGCAGTCCTGCCGGACTGGTGAAAAACATTCAGTACTTC
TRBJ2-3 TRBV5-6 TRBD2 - CASSFGLAGGGDTQYF TGTGCCAGCAGCTTCGGACTAGCGGGAGGTGGAGATACGCAGTATTTT
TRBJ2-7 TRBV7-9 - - CASSFDRNYEQYF TGTGCCAGCAGCTTTGACCGAAACTACGAGCAGTACTTC
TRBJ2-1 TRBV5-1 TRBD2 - CASSLVASGGDEQFF TGCGCCAGCAGCTTGGTAGCTAGCGGGGGGGATGAGCAGTTCTTC
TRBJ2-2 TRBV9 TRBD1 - CASSSDRDRPTGELFF TGTGCCAGCAGCTCTGACAGGGACCGACCCACCGGGGAGCTGTTTTTT
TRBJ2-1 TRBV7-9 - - CASSLISSRHSRDYNEQFF TGTGCCAGCAGCTTAATTTCGTCGCGCCACTCTAGAGACTACAATGAGCAGTTCTTC
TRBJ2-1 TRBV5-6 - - CASSLSLSISYNEQFF TGTGCCAGCAGCTTATCACTTTCCATCTCCTACAATGAGCAGTTCTTC
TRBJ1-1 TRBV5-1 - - CASTLGTEAFF TGCGCCAGCACCCTGGGGACAGAAGCTTTCTTT
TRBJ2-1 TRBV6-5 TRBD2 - CASSYHGGSGIRNEQFF TGTGCCAGCAGTTACCACGGGGGTAGCGGGATTAGGAATGAGCAGTTCTTC
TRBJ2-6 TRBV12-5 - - CASGSSGNVLTF TGTGCTAGTGGTTCCTCGGGCAACGTCCTGACTTTC
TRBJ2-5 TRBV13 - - CASSLDGGPEETQYF TGTGCCAGCAGCTTAGATGGGGGCCCGGAGGAGACCCAGTACTTC
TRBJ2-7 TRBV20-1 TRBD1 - CSARDETGYYEQYF TGCAGTGCTAGAGATGAGACAGGGTACTACGAGCAGTACTTC
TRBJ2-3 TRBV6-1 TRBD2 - CASSTILAEASTDTQYF TGTGCCAGCAGCACAATACTAGCGGAGGCTAGCACAGATACGCAGTATTTT
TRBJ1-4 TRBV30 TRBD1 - CAWTFGTGLNEKLFF TGTGCCTGGACCTTCGGGACAGGGCTTAATGAAAAACTGTTTTTT
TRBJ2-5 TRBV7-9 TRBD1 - CASSRDREKETQYF TGTGCCAGCAGCCGAGACAGGGAGAAAGAGACCCAGTACTTC
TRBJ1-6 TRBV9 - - CASSPPSRGNSPLHF TGTGCCAGCAGCCCGCCTTCTCGGGGGAATTCACCCCTCCACTTT
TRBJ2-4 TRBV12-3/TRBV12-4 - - CASSLALDIQYF TGTGCCAGCAGTTTAGCGCTAGACATTCAGTACTTC
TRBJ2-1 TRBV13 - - CASSLVGVGSYNEQFF TGTGCCAGCAGCTTAGTGGGTGTCGGATCCTACAATGAGCAGTTCTTC
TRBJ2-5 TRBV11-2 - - CASSSPAVQETQYF TGTGCCAGCAGCTCCCCCGCAGTGCAAGAGACCCAGTACTTC
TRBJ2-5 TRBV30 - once CAGERLEETQYF TGTGCCGGAGAACGACTAGAAGAGACCCAGTACTTC
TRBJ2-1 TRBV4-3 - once CASSQRGDEQFF TGCGCCAGCAGCCAGAGAGGGGATGAGCAGTTCTTC
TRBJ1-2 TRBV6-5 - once CASTDGLPGAYGYTF TGTGCCAGCACCGACGGTCTCCCCGGGGCCTATGGCTACACCTTC
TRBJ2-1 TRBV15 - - CATSRNSYNEQFF TGTGCCACCAGCAGGAATTCCTACAATGAGCAGTTCTTC
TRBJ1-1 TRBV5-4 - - CASRATGNTEAFF TGTGCCAGCAGGGCAACAGGGAACACTGAAGCTTTCTTT
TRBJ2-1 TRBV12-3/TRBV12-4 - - CATDDPLSSYNEQFF TGTGCCACCGATGATCCTTTGAGCTCCTACAATGAGCAGTTCTTC
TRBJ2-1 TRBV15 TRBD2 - CATSAGLADYNEQFF TGTGCCACCAGCGCGGGACTAGCGGACTACAATGAGCAGTTCTTC
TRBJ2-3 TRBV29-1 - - CSVGGGHLLMDTQYF TGCAGCGTAGGTGGGGGACACCTACTAATGGATACGCAGTATTTT
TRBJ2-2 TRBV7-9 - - CASSITSRYTGELFF TGTGCCAGCAGCATCACTAGCAGATACACCGGGGAGCTGTTTTTT
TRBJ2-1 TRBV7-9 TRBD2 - CASSLARLAEYNEQFF TGTGCCAGCAGCTTAGCGCGACTAGCGGAGTACAATGAGCAGTTCTTC
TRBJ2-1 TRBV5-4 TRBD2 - CASSPGTSGSKWDEQFF TGTGCCAGCAGCCCGGGGACTAGCGGGAGCAAGTGGGATGAGCAGTTCTTC
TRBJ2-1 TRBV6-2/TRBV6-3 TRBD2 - CASTGLGNEQFF TGTGCCAGCACAGGACTAGGGAATGAGCAGTTCTTC
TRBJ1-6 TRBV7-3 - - CASSSGTDNSPLHF TGTGCCAGCAGCTCCGGGACTGATAATTCACCCCTCCACTTT
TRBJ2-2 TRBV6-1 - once CASSEQAADNTGELFF TGTGCCAGCAGTGAACAGGCAGCGGACAACACCGGGGAGCTGTTTTTT